The clone carrying this T cell receptor (beta chain) was counted many times. Its antigen is unidentified. The team produced cDNA through 5'RACE using 10-nucleotide random UMIs. Each CDR3 protein is one row after TCRdb ran MiXCR on the 5' RACE reads. The sample has 55,000 to 65,000 distinct CDR3 sequences; around 11% are singletons. The length of the CDR3 is 17 residues. Germline V gives CDR1 LGHNA, CDR2 YSLEER. V was cut by 0 bases and J by 5 bases, with 14 bases left in between. The time point here: longitudinal time-point 1 (baseline). Unsorted libraries were generated from 2 million PBMCs held at -80 degrees C. The data are from a study of neurological immune-mediated disorders. Study findings and constraints: The greatest TCR clonal expansion appeared in HTLV-1-associated myelopathy and the smallest, falling below healthy controls, in multiple sclerosis. Among expanded clones, no CDR3 amino acid sequences were shared across subjects, a pattern suggesting private repertoires in all groups.

The sample comprised PBMCs. The chain carries TRBV4-3 and TRBJ1-6; a weak D match, TRBD1 (5 bases). The receptor was isolated from a male donor with HTLV-1-associated myelopathy (HAM/TSP). In nucleotides, the CDR3 is TGCGCCAGCAGCCAAGATCGTCCGGGGCCCCATAATTCACCCCTCCACTTT. Translated: CASSQDRPGPHNSPLHF.